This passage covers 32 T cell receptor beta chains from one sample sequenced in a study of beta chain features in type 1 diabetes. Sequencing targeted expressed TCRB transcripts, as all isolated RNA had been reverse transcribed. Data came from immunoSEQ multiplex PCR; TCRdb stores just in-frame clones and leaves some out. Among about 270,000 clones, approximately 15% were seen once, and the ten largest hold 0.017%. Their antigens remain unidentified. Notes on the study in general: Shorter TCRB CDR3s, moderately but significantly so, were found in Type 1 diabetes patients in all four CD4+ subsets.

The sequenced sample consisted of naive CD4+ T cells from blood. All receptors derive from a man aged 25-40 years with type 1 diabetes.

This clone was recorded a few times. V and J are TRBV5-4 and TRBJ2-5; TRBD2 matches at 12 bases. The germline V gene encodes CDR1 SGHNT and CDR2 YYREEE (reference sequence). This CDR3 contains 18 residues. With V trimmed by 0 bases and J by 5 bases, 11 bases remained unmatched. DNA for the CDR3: TGTGCCAGCAGCTTGGACCTGACTAGCGGGAGTTTCATGGAGACCCAGTACTTC. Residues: CASSLDLTSGSFMETQYF.

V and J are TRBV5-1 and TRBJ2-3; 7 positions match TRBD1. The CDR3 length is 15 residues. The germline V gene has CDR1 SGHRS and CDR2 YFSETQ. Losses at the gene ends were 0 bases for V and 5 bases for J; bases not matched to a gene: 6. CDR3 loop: CASSLGQGVGDTQYF. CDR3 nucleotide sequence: TGCGCCAGCAGCTTGGGTCAGGGGGTTGGAGATACGCAGTATTTT.

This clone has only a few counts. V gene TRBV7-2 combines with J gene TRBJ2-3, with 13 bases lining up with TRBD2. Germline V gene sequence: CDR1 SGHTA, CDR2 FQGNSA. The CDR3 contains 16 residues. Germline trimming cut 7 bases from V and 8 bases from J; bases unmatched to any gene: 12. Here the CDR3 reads CASTRGLAGLYGTQYF. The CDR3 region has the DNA TGTGCCAGCACCAGGGGACTAGCGGGATTGTATGGTACGCAGTATTTT.

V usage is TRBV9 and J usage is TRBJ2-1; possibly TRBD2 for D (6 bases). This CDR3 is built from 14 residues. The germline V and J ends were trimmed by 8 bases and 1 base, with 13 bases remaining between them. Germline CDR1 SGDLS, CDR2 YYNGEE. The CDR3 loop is CASSFGTSYNEQFF. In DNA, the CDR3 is TGTGCCAGTAGCTTCGGGACTTCCTACAATGAGCAGTTCTTC.

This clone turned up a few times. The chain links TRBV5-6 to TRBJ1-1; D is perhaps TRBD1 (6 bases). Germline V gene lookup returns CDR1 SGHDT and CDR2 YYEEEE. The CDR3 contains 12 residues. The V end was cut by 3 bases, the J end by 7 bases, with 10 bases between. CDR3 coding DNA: TGTGCCAGCAGCTGGAGGACAGTTGAAGCTTTCTTT. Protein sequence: CASSWRTVEAFF.

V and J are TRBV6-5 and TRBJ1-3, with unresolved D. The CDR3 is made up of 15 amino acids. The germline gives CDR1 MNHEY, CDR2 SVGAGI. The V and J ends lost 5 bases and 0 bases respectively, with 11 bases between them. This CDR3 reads CASSRSWASGNTIYF. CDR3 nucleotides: TGTGCCAGCAGTCGTTCGTGGGCCTCTGGAAACACCATATATTTT.

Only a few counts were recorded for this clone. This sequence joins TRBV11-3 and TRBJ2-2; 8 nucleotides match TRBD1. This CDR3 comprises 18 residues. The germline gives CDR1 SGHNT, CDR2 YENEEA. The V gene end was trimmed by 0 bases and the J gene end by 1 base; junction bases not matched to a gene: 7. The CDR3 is CASSLDQGGTGNTGELFF. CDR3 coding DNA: TGTGCCAGCAGCTTAGATCAAGGAGGGACAGGGAACACCGGGGAGCTGTTTTTT.

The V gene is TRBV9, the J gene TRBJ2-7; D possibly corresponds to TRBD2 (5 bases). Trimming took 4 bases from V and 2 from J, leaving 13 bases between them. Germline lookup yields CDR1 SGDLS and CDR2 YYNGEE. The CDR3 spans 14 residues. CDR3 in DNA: TGTGCCAGCAGCCGGGATAGCCAAGCCTACGAGCAGTACTTC. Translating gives CASSRDSQAYEQYF.

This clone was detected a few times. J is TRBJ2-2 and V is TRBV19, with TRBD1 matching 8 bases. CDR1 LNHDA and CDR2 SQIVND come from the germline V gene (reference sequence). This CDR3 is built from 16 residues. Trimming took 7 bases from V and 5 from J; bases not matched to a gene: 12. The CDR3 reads CASTDRAVHGTGELFF. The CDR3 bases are TGTGCCAGTACGGACAGGGCGGTGCACGGGACCGGGGAGCTGTTTTTT.

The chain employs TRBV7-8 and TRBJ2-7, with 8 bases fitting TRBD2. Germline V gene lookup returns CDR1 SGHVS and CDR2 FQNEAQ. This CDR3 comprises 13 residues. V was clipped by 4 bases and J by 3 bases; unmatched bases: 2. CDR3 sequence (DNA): TGTGCCAGCAGCTCGGGACTAGGCTACGAGCAGTACTTC. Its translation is CASSSGLGYEQYF.

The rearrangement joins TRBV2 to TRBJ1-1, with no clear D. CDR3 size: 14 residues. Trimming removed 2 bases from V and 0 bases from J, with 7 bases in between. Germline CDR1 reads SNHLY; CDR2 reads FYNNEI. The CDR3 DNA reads TGTGCCAGCAGTGAATCCAGAATGAACACTGAAGCTTTCTTT. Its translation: CASSESRMNTEAFF.

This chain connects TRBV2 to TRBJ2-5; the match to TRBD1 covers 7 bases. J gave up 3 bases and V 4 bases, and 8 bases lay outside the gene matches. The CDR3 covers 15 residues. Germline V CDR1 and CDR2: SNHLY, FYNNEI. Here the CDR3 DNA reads TGTGCCAGCAGTGTCTCGGGACAGCGAAAAGAGACCCAGTACTTC. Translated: CASSVSGQRKETQYF. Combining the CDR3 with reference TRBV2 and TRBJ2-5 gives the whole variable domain EPEVTQTPSHQVTQMGQEVILRCVPISNHLYFYWYRQILGQKVEFLVSFYNNEISEKSEIFDDQFSVERPDGSNFTLKIRSTKLEDSAMYFCASSVSGQRKETQYFGPGTRLLVL.

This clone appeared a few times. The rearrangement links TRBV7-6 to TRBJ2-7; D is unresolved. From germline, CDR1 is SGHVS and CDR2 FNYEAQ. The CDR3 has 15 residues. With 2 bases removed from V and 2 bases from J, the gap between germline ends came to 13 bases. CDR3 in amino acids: CASSLRTVGAYEQYF. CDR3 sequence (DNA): TGTGCCAGCAGCTTAAGAACAGTGGGTGCCTACGAGCAGTACTTC.

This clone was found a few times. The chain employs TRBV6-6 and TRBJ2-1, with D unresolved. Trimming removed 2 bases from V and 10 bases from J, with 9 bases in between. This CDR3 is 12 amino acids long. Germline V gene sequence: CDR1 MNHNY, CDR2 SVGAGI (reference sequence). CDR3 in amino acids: CASSYEYREQFF. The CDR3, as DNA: TGTGCCAGCAGTTACGAGTATCGCGAGCAGTTCTTC.

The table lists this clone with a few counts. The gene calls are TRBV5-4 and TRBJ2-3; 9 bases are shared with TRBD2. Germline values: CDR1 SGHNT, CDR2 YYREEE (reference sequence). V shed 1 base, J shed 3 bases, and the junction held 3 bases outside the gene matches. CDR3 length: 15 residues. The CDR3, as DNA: TGTGCCAGCAGCTTGACAGCGGGAGGAACAGATACGCAGTATTTT. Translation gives CASSLTAGGTDTQYF.

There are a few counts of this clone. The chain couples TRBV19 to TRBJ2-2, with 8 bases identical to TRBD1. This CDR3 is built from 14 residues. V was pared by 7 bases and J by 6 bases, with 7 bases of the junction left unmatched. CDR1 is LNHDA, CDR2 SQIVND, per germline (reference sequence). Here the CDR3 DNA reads TGTGCCAGTACGGACAGGGCTTTCTCCGGGGAGCTGTTTTTT. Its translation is CASTDRAFSGELFF.

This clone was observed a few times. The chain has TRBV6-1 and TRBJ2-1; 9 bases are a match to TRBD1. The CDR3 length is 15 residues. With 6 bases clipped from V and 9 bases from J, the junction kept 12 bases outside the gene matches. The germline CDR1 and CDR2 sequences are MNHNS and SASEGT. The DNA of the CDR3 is TGTGCCAGCAGCGGTCCCGGGACAGGGATCGGTGAGCAGTTCTTC. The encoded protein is CASSGPGTGIGEQFF.

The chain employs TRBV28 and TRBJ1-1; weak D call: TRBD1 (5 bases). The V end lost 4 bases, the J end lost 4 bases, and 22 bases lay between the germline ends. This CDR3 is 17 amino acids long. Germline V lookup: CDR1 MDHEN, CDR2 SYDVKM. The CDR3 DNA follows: TGTGCCAGCAGTTCCCCCGGAGGGAGGGGCGTCGGCACTGAAGCTTTCTTT. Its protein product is CASSSPGGRGVGTEAFF. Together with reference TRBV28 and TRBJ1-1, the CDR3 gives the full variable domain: DVKVTQSSRYLVKRTGEKVFLECVQDMDHENMFWYRQDPGLGLRLIYFSYDVKMKEKGDIPEGYSVSREKKERFSLILESASTNQTSMYLCASSSPGGRGVGTEAFFGQGTRLTVV.

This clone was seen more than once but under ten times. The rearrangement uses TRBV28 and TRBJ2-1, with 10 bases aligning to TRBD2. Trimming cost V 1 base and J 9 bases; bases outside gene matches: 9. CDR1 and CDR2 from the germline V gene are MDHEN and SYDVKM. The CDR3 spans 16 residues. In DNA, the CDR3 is TGTGCCAGCAGTTTATCGAGTAGCGGGAGGTTTGGTGAGCAGTTCTTC. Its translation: CASSLSSSGRFGEQFF.

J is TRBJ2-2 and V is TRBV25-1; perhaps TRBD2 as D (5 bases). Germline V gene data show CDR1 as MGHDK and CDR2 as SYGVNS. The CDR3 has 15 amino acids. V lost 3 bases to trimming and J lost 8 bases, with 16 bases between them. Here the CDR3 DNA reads TGTGCCAGCAGTGACGTGACTACGATTCGGGGGGAGCTGTTTTTT. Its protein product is CASSDVTTIRGELFF. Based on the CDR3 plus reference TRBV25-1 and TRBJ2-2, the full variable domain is EADIYQTPRYLVIGTGKKITLECSQTMGHDKMYWYQQDPGMELHLIHYSYGVNSTEKGDLSSESTVSRIRTEHFPLTLESARPSHTSQYLCASSDVTTIRGELFFGEGSRLTVL.

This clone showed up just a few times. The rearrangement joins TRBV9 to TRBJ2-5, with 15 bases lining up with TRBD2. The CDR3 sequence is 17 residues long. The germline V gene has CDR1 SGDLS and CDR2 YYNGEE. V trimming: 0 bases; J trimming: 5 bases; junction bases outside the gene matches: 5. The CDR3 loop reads CASSVERGTSGRETQYF. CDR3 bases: TGTGCCAGCAGCGTAGAGAGAGGGACTAGCGGGAGGGAGACCCAGTACTTC.

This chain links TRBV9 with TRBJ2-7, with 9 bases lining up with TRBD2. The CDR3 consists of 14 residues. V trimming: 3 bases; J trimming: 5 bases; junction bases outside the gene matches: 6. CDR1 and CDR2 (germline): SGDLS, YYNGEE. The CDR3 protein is CASSASGRMNEQYF. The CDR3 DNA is TGTGCCAGCAGCGCGAGCGGGAGGATGAACGAGCAGTACTTC. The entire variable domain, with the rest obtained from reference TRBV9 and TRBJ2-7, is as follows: DSGVTQTPKHLITATGQRVTLRCSPRSGDLSVYWYQQSLDQGLQFLIQYYNGEERAKGNILERFSAQQFPDLHSELNLSSLELGDSALYFCASSASGRMNEQYFGPGTRLTVT.

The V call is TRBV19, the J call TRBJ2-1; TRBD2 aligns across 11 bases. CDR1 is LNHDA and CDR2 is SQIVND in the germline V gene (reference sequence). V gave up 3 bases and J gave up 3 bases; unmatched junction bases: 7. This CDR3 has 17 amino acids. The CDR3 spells CASSINSGLAGYNEQFF. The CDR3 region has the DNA TGTGCCAGTAGTATTAACAGTGGACTAGCGGGCTACAATGAGCAGTTCTTC.

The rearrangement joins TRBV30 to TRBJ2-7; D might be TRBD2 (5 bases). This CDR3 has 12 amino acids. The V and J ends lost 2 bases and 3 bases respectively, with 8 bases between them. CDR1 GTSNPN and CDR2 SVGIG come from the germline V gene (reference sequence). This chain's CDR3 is CAWSNSVYEQYF. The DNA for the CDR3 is TGTGCCTGGAGTAATAGCGTCTACGAGCAGTACTTC. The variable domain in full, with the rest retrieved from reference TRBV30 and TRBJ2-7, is SQTIHQWPATLVQPVGSPLSLECTVEGTSNPNLYWYRQAAGRGLQLLFYSVGIGQISSEVPQNLSASRPQDRQFILSSKKLLLSDSGFYLCAWSNSVYEQYFGPGTRLTVT.

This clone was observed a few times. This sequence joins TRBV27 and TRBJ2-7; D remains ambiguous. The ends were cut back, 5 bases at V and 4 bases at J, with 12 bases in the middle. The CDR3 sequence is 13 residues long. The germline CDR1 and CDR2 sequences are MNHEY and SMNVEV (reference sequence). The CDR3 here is CASSPPNQYEQYF. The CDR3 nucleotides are TGTGCCAGCAGTCCCCCTAACCAATACGAGCAGTACTTC.

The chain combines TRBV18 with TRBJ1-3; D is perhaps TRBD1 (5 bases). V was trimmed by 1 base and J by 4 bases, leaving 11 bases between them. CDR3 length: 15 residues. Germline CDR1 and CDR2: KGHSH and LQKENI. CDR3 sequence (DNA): TGTGCCAGCTCACCACGAGCACAGGAGGGAAACACCATATATTTT. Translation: CASSPRAQEGNTIYF.

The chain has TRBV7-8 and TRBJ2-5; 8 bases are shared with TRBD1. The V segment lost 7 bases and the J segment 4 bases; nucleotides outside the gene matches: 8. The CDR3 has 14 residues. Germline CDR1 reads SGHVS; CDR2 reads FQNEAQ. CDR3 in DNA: TGTGCCAGCAAACCTCAGGGGGCCGGAGAGACCCAGTACTTC. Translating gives CASKPQGAGETQYF. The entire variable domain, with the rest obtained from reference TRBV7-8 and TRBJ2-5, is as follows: GAGVSQSPRYKVAKRGQDVALRCDPISGHVSLFWYQQALGQGPEFLTYFQNEAQLDKSGLPSDRFFAERPEGSVSTLKIQRTQQEDSAVYLCASKPQGAGETQYFGPGTRLLVL.

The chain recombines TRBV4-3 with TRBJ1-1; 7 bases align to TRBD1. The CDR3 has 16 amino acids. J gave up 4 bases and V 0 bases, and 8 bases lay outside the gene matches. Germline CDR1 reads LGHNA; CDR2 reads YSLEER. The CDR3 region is CASSQDRGQGVTEAFF. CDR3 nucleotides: TGCGCCAGCAGCCAAGATCGGGGGCAGGGGGTCACTGAAGCTTTCTTT.

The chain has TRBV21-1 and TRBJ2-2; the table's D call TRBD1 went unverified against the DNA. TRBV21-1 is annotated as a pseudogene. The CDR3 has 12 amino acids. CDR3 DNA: TGTGCCAGCGGGACAGGGCACGGGGAGCTGTTTTTT. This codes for CASGTGHGELFF.

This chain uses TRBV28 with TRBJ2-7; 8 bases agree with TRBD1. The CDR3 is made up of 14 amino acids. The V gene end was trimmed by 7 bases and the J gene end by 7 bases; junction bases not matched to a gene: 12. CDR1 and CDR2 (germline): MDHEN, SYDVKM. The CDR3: CASTTGQGLLEQYF. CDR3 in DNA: TGTGCCAGCACCACAGGACAGGGTCTGTTGGAGCAGTACTTC.

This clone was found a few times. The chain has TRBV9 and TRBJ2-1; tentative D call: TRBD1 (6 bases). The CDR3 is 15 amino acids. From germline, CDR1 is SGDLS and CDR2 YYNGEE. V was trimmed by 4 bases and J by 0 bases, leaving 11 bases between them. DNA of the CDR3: TGTGCCAGCAGCATCACAGGGAGCTCCTACAATGAGCAGTTCTTC. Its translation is CASSITGSSYNEQFF.

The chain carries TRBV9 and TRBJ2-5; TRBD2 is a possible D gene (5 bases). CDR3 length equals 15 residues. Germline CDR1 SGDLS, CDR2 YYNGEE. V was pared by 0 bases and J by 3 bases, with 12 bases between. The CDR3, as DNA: TGTGCCAGCAGCGTAGAGGGTGGGAGAGAAGAGACCCAGTACTTC. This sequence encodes CASSVEGGREETQYF.